The rows below give T cell receptor beta chains drawn from one sample of a study of cytomegalovirus exposure and HLA in healthy donors. The assay was immunoSEQ multiplex PCR, and TCRdb's table has in-frame clones only and misses some. Of roughly 78,000 clones listed, 55% to 75% are singletons. Sequencing was performed on PBMCs. These receptors all come from a man aged 25 to 45 in good health and CMV-seropositive. Both conserved end residues are trimmed from each CDR3. The order of the fields is CDR3 length, V gene, J gene, CDR3 protein.

>12|TRBV5-1|TRBJ2-6
ASSDTGGANVLT
>13|TRBV28|TRBJ2-2
ASSLTGIRAGELF
>14|TRBV12-5|TRBJ2-7
ASGLVLGQGGYEQY
>13|TRBV5-6|NA
ASSLDPRGPYEQY
>13|TRBV12-5|TRBJ1-3
ASGSRDFSGNTIY
>12|TRBV5-6|TRBJ2-2
ASSSDRGWGELF
>11|TRBV6-1|TRBJ2-7
AIPTSGYDEQY
>11|TRBV25-1|TRBJ2-7
ASSDAGAYEQY
>15|TRBV18|TRBJ2-3
ASSPKTSGTSTDTQY
>16|TRBV5-8|TRBJ2-1
ASSLASLLAGGPNEQF
>13|TRBV7-2|TRBJ2-7
ASSPRGSGPYEQY
>9|TRBV12-5|TRBJ2-1
ASGDRVEQF
>12|TRBV7-9|TRBJ2-7
ASSPGGQALEQY
>11|TRBV19|TRBJ2-6
ASSIGWANVLT